Listed below are T cell receptor beta chains from one sample, sequenced in a study of Graves' ophthalmopathy and Graves' hyperthyroidism. TCRdb reprocessed the multiplex PCR reads with MiXCR, giving one entry per CDR3 protein. The table has approximately 700,000 distinct CDR3 sequences, about 40% seen once. The sequenced sample consisted of peripheral blood. The receptors originated from an adult man with Graves' ophthalmopathy. The CDR3 runs from the conserved cysteine through the conserved F or W. A D gene is named only where the DNA matches it firmly. Rows may omit the clone size; those that give it use once, few, many or a size class.

j_call	clone_size	v_call	d_call	cdr3_nt	cdr3_aa
TRBJ1-1	NA	TRBV13	NA	TGTGCCAGCAGCTTCGGGGCGCTCACTGAAGCTTTCTTT	CASSFGALTEAFF
TRBJ2-5	NA	TRBV7-2	NA	TGTGCCTGGAGTCCCGTCCCAACCCAAGAGACCCAGTACTTC	CAWSPVPTQETQYF
TRBJ2-2	NA	TRBV7-3	NA	TGTGCCAGCAGCTTAACAGCTCTGGGCAGAAACACCGGGGAGCTGTTTTTT	CASSLTALGRNTGELFF
TRBJ1-3	many	TRBV10-3	NA	TGTGCCATCAGTATAGACGGCAGCTCTGGAAACACCATATATTTT	CAISIDGSSGNTIYF
TRBJ2-5	many	TRBV6-5	TRBD1	TGTGCCAGCAGTACCTGGACAGGGGAGACCCAGTACTTC	CASSTWTGETQYF
TRBJ1-6	NA	TRBV5-1	TRBD1	TGTGCCAGCAGCTTTGGAGGGGGCCATAATTCACCCCTCCACTTT	CASSFGGGHNSPLHF
TRBJ1-2	NA	TRBV12-5	NA	TGTGCTAGTGGGACCCCAGGGGAAGATGGCCACACCTTC	CASGTPGEDGHTF
TRBJ2-5	many	TRBV7-9	TRBD2	TGTGCCAGCAGTTTTGAGGGACTAGCGGGACCAGAGACCCAGTACTTC	CASSFEGLAGPETQYF
TRBJ1-2	many	TRBV24-1	NA	TGTGCCACCAGTTTTGGCGGCGGGGGCTATGGCTACACCTTC	CATSFGGGGYGYTF
TRBJ1-5	many	TRBV6-5	NA	TGTGCCAGCAGTTATGGAACTAGCAATCAGCCCCAGCATTTT	CASSYGTSNQPQHF
TRBJ1-4	many	TRBV19	NA	TGTGCCAGTAGTACAGGGGACGTAGGTGAAAAACTGTTTTTT	CASSTGDVGEKLFF
TRBJ2-5	NA	TRBV7-9	NA	TGTGCCAGCAGCAAAACAGGGGGGGGAGAGACCCAGTACTTC	CASSKTGGGETQYF
TRBJ2-7	few	TRBV14	TRBD1	TGTGCCAGCAGTCCACACGGGACAGGTATCTACGAGCAGTACTTC	CASSPHGTGIYEQYF
TRBJ2-5	NA	TRBV10-3	TRBD1	TGTGCCATCAGTGCTAGAGGGGACAGGCCAAGCCAAGAGACCCAGTACTTC	CAISARGDRPSQETQYF
TRBJ2-7	NA	TRBV11-3	TRBD1	TGTGCCAGCAGCTACTACAGGGGCTACGAGCAGTACTTC	CASSYYRGYEQYF
TRBJ1-6	many	TRBV6-5	NA	TGTGCCAGCAGTTACTCGCTTTATAATTCACCCCTCCACTTT	CASSYSLYNSPLHF
TRBJ2-7	NA	TRBV29-1	NA	TGCAGTGACGGACAGTTGGACGAGCAGTACTTC	CSDGQLDEQYF
TRBJ1-4	NA	TRBV10-3	NA	TGTGCCATCAGTGAGCAGGGAGGCGGAAAACTGTTTTTT	CAISEQGGGKLFF
TRBJ2-5	few	TRBV5-1	TRBD2	TGCGCCAGCAGCTTTAGACTAGCGGGGGGTCACCAAGAGACCCAGTACTTC	CASSFRLAGGHQETQYF
TRBJ2-7	NA	TRBV28	NA	TGTGCCAGCAGTGAGGGCGGTAATGGGAACGAGCAGTACTTC	CASSEGGNGNEQYF
TRBJ1-1	few	TRBV12-3/TRBV12-4	TRBD1	TGTGCTAGTGGTTTGGGACAGGGGAGGGGAATGAACACTGAAGCTTTCTTT	CASGLGQGRGMNTEAFF
TRBJ1-1	many	TRBV5-1	NA	TGCGCCAGCAGCTTGGGAGGGGTGACGAACACTGAAGCTTTCTTT	CASSLGGVTNTEAFF